This TCR beta chain was obtained from a study of T cell responses to AZD1222 COVID-19 vaccine. Study outcomes and limitations: With dominance at 160-218 and 743-854, vaccine-associated CD4 TCRs spanned spike. At study baseline, merely a handful of AZD1222 recipients were seropositive. An increase in Spike-specific TCR breadth and depth was observed after two AZD1222 doses.

Regarding this clone: Its target is unknown.

The V gene's germline CDR1 is SGHNT and CDR2 YENEEA. With 4 bases clipped from V and 5 bases from J, the junction kept 9 bases outside the gene matches. This CDR3 contains 16 residues. Clones were read by immunoSEQ multiplex PCR, and TCRdb kept only the in-frame ones, dropping some. The table lists fewer than 120,000 clones, roughly 90% of them singletons, with about 16% in the top ten. Analyses pooled second doses at about 4 or about 12 weeks. This chain uses TRBV11-3 with TRBJ2-1, with 9 positions matching TRBD1. The specimen was peripheral blood, collected 28 days after the second AZD1222 dose. This TCR was sampled from an adult who received the AZD1222 COVID-19 vaccine. The chain's CDR3 is CASSSQGTGLNNEQFF. The CDR3 DNA reads TGTGCCAGCAGCTCCCAAGGGACAGGGCTTAACAATGAGCAGTTCTTC. Together with reference TRBV11-3 and TRBJ2-1, the CDR3 gives the full variable domain: EAGVVQSPRYKIIEKKQPVAFWCNPISGHNTLYWYLQNLGQGPELLIRYENEEAVDDSQLPKDRFSAERLKGVDSTLKIQPAELGDSAVYLCASSSQGTGLNNEQFFGPGTRLTVL.